This T cell receptor beta chain was identified in a study of PD-1 blockade in classical Hodgkin lymphoma. Study observations and caveats: Individuals initiating nivolumab under 1 year after ASCT were excluded. Prior to therapy, complete responders displayed diversity much like that of newly diagnosed patients.

Note on this clone: Its antigen is not identified.

The table came from immunoSEQ multiplex PCR; TCRdb's copy has only in-frame clones and leaves some out. The sample includes over 45,000 clones, roughly 66% of them seen just once. The germline CDR1 and CDR2 sequences are SNHLY and FYNNEI. V was shortened by 5 bases and J by 4 bases, with 11 bases between the two germline ends. The length of the CDR3 is 13 residues. In every patient, relapse followed autologous stem cell transplantation, while exposure to brentuximab vedotin differed. The patients, who had relapsed/refractory classical Hodgkin lymphoma, achieved best responses of complete response, partial response or progressive disease.

The receptor was isolated from a human donor with classical Hodgkin lymphoma. The chain combines TRBV2 with TRBJ2-5; a possible D gene is TRBD2 (5 bases). The source material was peripheral blood mononuclear cells (PBMCs), sampled before the second cycle of nivolumab. The CDR3 DNA reads TGTGCCAGCAGTTTAATTCGGGGAGAGACCCAGTACTTC. Encoded protein: CASSLIRGETQYF.